This T cell receptor (beta chain) was recorded in a study of STAT5B mutations in CD4+ large granular lymphocyte leukemia. Study-wide results and limits: 8/27 top patient clones versus 2/35 control clones were TRBV06-family.

The germline V gene has CDR1 SNHLY and CDR2 FYNNEI. Trimming stripped 2 bases from V and 7 bases from J, with 21 bases between. This CDR3 has 17 residues. This clone occurred a few times. What it recognizes is unknown. Original data processing: The detection floor for productive clonotype frequency was 2.59 x 10-5. Clones were sequenced by immunoSEQ multiplex PCR, and TCRdb holds only the in-frame ones, with some missing. D and trimming come from the DNA, and the V and J calls and clone size come from that table. The table has approximately 30,000 clones, over 60% seen once; the top ten hold roughly 3.3%.

V usage is TRBV2 and J usage is TRBJ2-1; D is uncertain. Material for sequencing was CD4+ T cells from blood buffy coats. This receptor was taken from a human donor in good health. CDR3 protein: CASSERPVGPGGNEQFF. Here the CDR3 DNA reads TGTGCCAGCAGTGAACGGCCCGTGGGCCCGGGTGGTAATGAGCAGTTCTTC.